The entry below gives a single T cell receptor beta chain sequence along with its context. The antigen is not known. The CDR3 loop spans 21 amino acids. Trimming left V 4 bases short and J 0 bases short, with 29 bases between. CDR1 and CDR2 (germline): LGHDT, YNNKEL (reference sequence). The data were obtained in a study of T cell responses to AZD1222 COVID-19 vaccine. Across the whole study: Pooled in the analysis were second doses at about 4 or about 12 weeks. Study-level points and caveats: There were repertoire samples only from the period after the peak T cell response. Recipients of two AZD1222 doses showed rising Spike-specific TCR breadth and depth. Within unmutated variant regions lay the reported targets of nearly half of spike-specific TCRs.

TCRdb's table, derived via immunoSEQ multiplex PCR, lists solely in-frame clones and lacks some. In the table there are fewer than 110,000 clones, around 91% of which are singletons. The V call is TRBV3-1 (or the pseudogene TRBV3-2), the J call TRBJ2-3; the D gene is possibly TRBD2 (6 bases). The clonotype was recovered from an adult in good health. The input for sequencing was peripheral blood, taken on day 0 of AZD1222 vaccination. This chain's CDR3 is CASSRSPRTPVAETSTDTQYF. As DNA, the CDR3 is TGTGCCAGCAGCCGTTCACCCCGAACCCCTGTAGCGGAAACTAGCACAGATACGCAGTATTTT.